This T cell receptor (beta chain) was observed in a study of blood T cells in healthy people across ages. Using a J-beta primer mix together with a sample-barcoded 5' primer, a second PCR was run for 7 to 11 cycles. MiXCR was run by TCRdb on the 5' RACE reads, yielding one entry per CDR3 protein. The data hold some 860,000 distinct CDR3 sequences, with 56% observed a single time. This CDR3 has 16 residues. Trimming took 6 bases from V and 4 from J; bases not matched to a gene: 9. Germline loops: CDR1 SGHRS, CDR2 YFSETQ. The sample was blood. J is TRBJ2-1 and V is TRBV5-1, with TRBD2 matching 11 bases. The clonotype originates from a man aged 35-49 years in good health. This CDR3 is CASTETSGGIYNEQFF. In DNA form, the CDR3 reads TGCGCCAGCACTGAAACTAGCGGGGGTATATACAATGAGCAGTTCTTC.